This is a list of T cell receptor beta chains from one sample in a study of shared clonotypes between healthy human individuals. Data came from immunoSEQ multiplex PCR; TCRdb stores just in-frame clones and leaves some out. The sample has about 960,000 clones, around three quarters seen once. The sequencing input was memory CD4+ T cells sorted from blood. These receptors were obtained from a man aged 18 to 30 in good health. Both conserved end residues are part of each CDR3. A D gene is named only where the DNA matches it firmly. Not all rows give a size; the values are once, few, many and, for expanded clones, a class.

size: NA
J: TRBJ2-3
D: NA
V: TRBV5-1
DNA: TGCGCCAGCAGCTCGTACAGGTTAGGAAGCACAGATACGCAGTATTTT
CDR3: CASSSYRLGSTDTQYF

size: NA
J: TRBJ1-2
D: NA
V: TRBV4-1
DNA: TGCGCCAGCAGCCAAGGTGAAAGGTTCCTCCGGACCGGGGGCTACACCTTC
CDR3: CASSQGERFLRTGGYTF

size: NA
J: TRBJ1-4
D: NA
V: TRBV27
DNA: TGTGCCAGCAGTGCGTTGGGCGCTTATGAAAAACTGTTTTTT
CDR3: CASSALGAYEKLFF

size: NA
J: TRBJ2-7
D: TRBD1
V: TRBV10-2
DNA: TGCGCCAGCAGTAGGGGACAGCTATACTACGAGCAGTACTTC
CDR3: CASSRGQLYYEQYF

size: NA
J: TRBJ1-1
D: NA
V: TRBV10-2
DNA: TGCGCCAGCAGTGAGCATGGGCCAGGGACTGAAGCTTTCTTT
CDR3: CASSEHGPGTEAFF

size: once
J: TRBJ2-1
D: NA
V: TRBV7-8
DNA: TGTGCCAGCAGCTTAGAACTAGCCCCGTCCCATGAGCAGTTCTTC
CDR3: CASSLELAPSHEQFF

size: NA
J: TRBJ2-3
D: NA
V: TRBV19
DNA: TGTGCCAGTAGTATAGACGGGAGAACAGATACGCAGTATTTT
CDR3: CASSIDGRTDTQYF

size: many
J: TRBJ2-7
D: TRBD2
V: TRBV10-3
DNA: TGTGCCATCAGTGAGTCCAGCGGGAGGGGCTCCTACGAGCAGTACTTC
CDR3: CAISESSGRGSYEQYF

size: NA
J: TRBJ2-3
D: NA
V: TRBV5-1
DNA: TGCGCCAGCAGCATATCCGGCAGGGTGTCAGATACGCAGTATTTT
CDR3: CASSISGRVSDTQYF

size: NA
J: TRBJ1-1
D: NA
V: TRBV5-1
DNA: TGCGCCAGCAGCTTGGTATCACCAACGCGGAACACTGAAGCTTTCTTT
CDR3: CASSLVSPTRNTEAFF

size: few
J: TRBJ2-1
D: TRBD2
V: TRBV18
DNA: TGTGCCAGCTCACCCCCCATAGCGGGGGCTTACAATGAGCAGTTCTTC
CDR3: CASSPPIAGAYNEQFF

size: NA
J: TRBJ2-2
D: NA
V: TRBV15
DNA: TGTGCCACCAGCAGGGAGATTACCGGGGAGCTGTTTTTT
CDR3: CATSREITGELFF

size: NA
J: TRBJ2-2
D: TRBD1
V: TRBV6-6
DNA: TGTGCCAGTCTTCCAGGGGGTTCCGGGGAGCTGTTTTTT
CDR3: CASLPGGSGELFF

size: once
J: TRBJ2-5
D: NA
V: TRBV7-2
DNA: TGTGCCAGCAGCTTAGGGTTGATAGAGACCCAGTACTTC
CDR3: CASSLGLIETQYF

size: NA
J: TRBJ1-5
D: NA
V: TRBV19
DNA: TGTGCCAGTAGTTTCGAGGGGACGGCAAAGCCCCAGCATTTT
CDR3: CASSFEGTAKPQHF

size: few
J: TRBJ1-5
D: NA
V: TRBV10-3
DNA: TGTGCCATCAGTGAGGACGGGGGGAGTCAGCCCCAGCATTTT
CDR3: CAISEDGGSQPQHF

size: once
J: TRBJ2-5
D: TRBD1
V: TRBV2
DNA: TGTGCCAGCAGTTCCGGGACAGGGGAAGAGACCCAGTACTTC
CDR3: CASSSGTGEETQYF

size: NA
J: TRBJ2-3
D: NA
V: TRBV11-2
DNA: TGTGCCAGCAGCTTAGGGGGAACGGATACGCAGTATTTT
CDR3: CASSLGGTDTQYF

size: NA
J: TRBJ2-2
D: NA
V: TRBV2
DNA: TGTGCCAGCACCCTAGGACGCACCGGGGAGCTGTTTTTT
CDR3: CASTLGRTGELFF

size: NA
J: TRBJ1-6
D: NA
V: TRBV19
DNA: TGTGCCAGTAGTATAGCCAAAGGTGAATCACCCCTCCACTTT
CDR3: CASSIAKGESPLHF

size: NA
J: TRBJ1-2
D: NA
V: TRBV7-2
DNA: TGTGCCAGCAGCTTATATGACGGTGCCTATGGCTACACCTTC
CDR3: CASSLYDGAYGYTF

size: NA
J: TRBJ1-2
D: NA
V: TRBV28
DNA: TGTGCCAGCAGGACGGGGGGCGCCTATGGCTACACCTTC
CDR3: CASRTGGAYGYTF

size: NA
J: TRBJ1-5
D: TRBD1
V: TRBV28
DNA: TGTGCCAGCAGGAAGACAGGGAATGCTGGTCTTTATCAGCCCCAGCATTTT
CDR3: CASRKTGNAGLYQPQHF

size: NA
J: TRBJ1-6
D: TRBD1
V: TRBV7-2
DNA: TGTGCCAGCAGCTCCATCGCCGGGACAGTTAGCTCACCCCTCCACTTT
CDR3: CASSSIAGTVSSPLHF

size: NA
J: TRBJ1-6
D: NA
V: TRBV30
DNA: TGTGCCTGGAGTGGTGCAGGGAATTCACCCCTCCACTTT
CDR3: CAWSGAGNSPLHF

size: NA
J: TRBJ1-6
D: TRBD1
V: TRBV6-6
DNA: TGTGCCAGCAGCGCGCAGGTCAGGGGGCAGTCACCCCTCCACTTT
CDR3: CASSAQVRGQSPLHF

size: many
J: TRBJ2-6
D: NA
V: TRBV6-5
DNA: TGTGCCAGCAGTCCCGCGGCGGGTACCGTCCTGACTTTC
CDR3: CASSPAAGTVLTF

size: NA
J: TRBJ2-7
D: NA
V: TRBV18
DNA: TGTGCCAGCTCACCCGCATCCTACGAGCAGTACTTC
CDR3: CASSPASYEQYF

size: few
J: TRBJ2-1
D: NA
V: TRBV30
DNA: TGTGCCTGGAGTGTCCACAGGGAGAATGAGCAGTTCTTC
CDR3: CAWSVHRENEQFF

size: NA
J: TRBJ2-1
D: TRBD2
V: TRBV6-5
DNA: TGTGCCAGCAGCTCCTCGGGGGGGACCCATGAGCAGTTCTTC
CDR3: CASSSSGGTHEQFF

size: NA
J: TRBJ1-5
D: NA
V: TRBV6-1
DNA: TGTGCCAGCGTACGGGCTCTCGACCTCAATCAGCCCCAGCATTTT
CDR3: CASVRALDLNQPQHF

size: NA
J: TRBJ2-1
D: NA
V: TRBV7-2
DNA: TGTGCCAGCAGCTTATATCTCCCCGGGGCCAATGAGCAGTTCTTC
CDR3: CASSLYLPGANEQFF